This passage covers 19 T cell receptor beta chains from one sample sequenced in a study of blood T cell repertoires in COVID-19. Generated by immunoSEQ multiplex PCR, the TCRdb table keeps only in-frame clones and is missing some. The sample gives 160,000 or so clones, around 85% of which show up once; approximately 4% is in the top ten. The sample taken for sequencing was peripheral blood. Source of these receptors: a woman in her seventies with acute or convalescent COVID-19.

This sequence joins TRBV12-3 or TRBV12-4 and TRBJ1-1; D is ambiguous. With 2 bases removed from V and 1 base from J, the gap between germline ends came to 5 bases. The CDR3 consists of 13 residues. Here the CDR3 reads CASSLLWNTEAFF. The CDR3 nucleotides are TGTGCCAGCAGTTTACTCTGGAACACTGAAGCTTTCTTT.

The CDR3 sequence is CASSWGTGGRETQYF. The DNA of the CDR3 is TGCGCCAGCAGCTGGGGGACAGGGGGCAGGGAGACCCAGTACTTC. This sequence joins TRBV5-1 and TRBJ2-5, with TRBD1 identical over 12 bases. CDR1 and CDR2 (germline): SGHRS, YFSETQ. The ends lost 3 bases at V and 5 bases at J; junction bases unmatched: 5. The CDR3 has 15 amino acids. The full variable domain, in which reference TRBV5-1 and TRBJ2-5 provide the parts outside the CDR3, is KAGVTQTPRYLIKTRGQQVTLSCSPISGHRSVSWYQQTPGQGLQFLFEYFSETQRNKGNFPGRFSGRQFSNSRSEMNVSTLELGDSALYLCASSWGTGGRETQYFGPGTRLLVL.

The chain carries TRBV4-3 and TRBJ2-2, with a tentative D call TRBD2 (6 bases). This CDR3 is built from 17 residues. Trimming took off 1 base at V and 6 bases at J, with 18 bases between the two ends. The germline gives CDR1 LGHNA, CDR2 YSLEER. CDR3 amino acids: CASSQAPRGSGAGELFF. The CDR3 DNA reads as TGCGCCAGCAGCCAAGCCCCCCGGGGGAGCGGCGCCGGGGAGCTGTTTTTT.

This clone has a single count. CDR3 residues: CASSAGDRYSEQFF. The CDR3 bases are TGTGCCAGCTCCGCGGGAGATAGGTATAGTGAGCAGTTCTTC. The chain has TRBV6-5 and TRBJ2-1; 7 nucleotides agree with TRBD2. In germline, CDR1 is MNHEY, CDR2 SVGAGI. This CDR3 spans 14 amino acids. V trimming: 8 bases; J trimming: 9 bases; junction bases outside the gene matches: 13.

The DNA of the CDR3 is TGTGCCAGCAGCTTACTAAGGACAGGATTAAACTATGGCTACACCTTC. As protein: CASSLLRTGLNYGYTF. V usage is TRBV7-8 and J usage is TRBJ1-2; 7 nucleotides line up with TRBD1. The CDR3 is 16 residues long. The ends lost 2 bases at V and 2 bases at J; junction bases unmatched: 8. CDR1 is SGHVS and CDR2 is FQNEAQ in the germline V gene.

The rearrangement uses TRBV6-5 and TRBJ2-7, with 7 bases matching TRBD1. This CDR3 spans 14 amino acids. Germline V gene lookup returns CDR1 MNHEY and CDR2 SVGAGI. The V gene end was trimmed by 6 bases and the J gene end by 4 bases; junction bases not matched to a gene: 9. The chain's CDR3 is CASSLDRSKYEQYF. CDR3 sequence (DNA): TGTGCCAGCAGCCTGGACAGGTCGAAGTACGAGCAGTACTTC.

The rearrangement links TRBV7-2 to TRBJ2-1; 11 bases match TRBD2. Per the germline V gene, CDR1 is SGHTA and CDR2 is FQGNSA. The CDR3 runs to 17 residues. V was pared by 5 bases and J by 5 bases, with 11 bases of the junction left unmatched. CDR3 nucleotides: TGTGCCAGCAGCCCCCTCATACTAGCGGGGGCCCACAATGAGCAGTTCTTC. Its translation: CASSPLILAGAHNEQFF.

The chain has TRBV29-1 and TRBJ2-1, with 10 bases identical to TRBD1. V lost 3 bases, J lost 3 bases, and 5 bases stayed unmatched. This CDR3 region has 15 residues. Germline CDR1 is SQVTM and CDR2 is ANQGSEA. DNA of the CDR3: TGCAGCGTTGAGGGACAGGGGTCCCACTACAATGAGCAGTTCTTC. This encodes CSVEGQGSHYNEQFF.

The V and J genes are TRBV7-9 and TRBJ2-1, with TRBD2 as a possible D gene (8 bases). Between the trimmed V and J ends, which lost 1 base and 8 bases, there was a span of 18 bases. The V gene's germline CDR1 is SEHNR and CDR2 FQNEAQ (reference sequence). This CDR3 is 16 amino acids long. The CDR3 DNA reads as TGTGCCAGCAGCTTAGGCAGGGGGGCGGGGGGCCATGAGCAGTTCTTC. Amino acids: CASSLGRGAGGHEQFF.

The rearrangement uses TRBV29-1 and TRBJ1-4, with D possibly being TRBD1 (6 bases). Trimming took off 6 bases at V and 0 bases at J, with 8 bases between the two ends. This CDR3 region has 13 residues. The germline gives CDR1 SQVTM, CDR2 ANQGSEA. As DNA, the CDR3 is TGCAGCGTCCGACAGGCAACTAATGAAAAACTGTTTTTT. Protein: CSVRQATNEKLFF. Full variable domain (rest looked up from reference TRBV29-1 and TRBJ1-4): SAVISQKPSRDICQRGTSLTIQCQVDSQVTMMFWYRQQPGQSLTLIATANQGSEATYESGFVIDKFPISRPNLTFSTLTVSNMSPEDSSIYLCSVRQATNEKLFFGSGTQLSVL.

The chain carries TRBV10-3 and TRBJ2-3, with TRBD2 matching over 10 bases. The trim removed 11 bases at V and 4 bases at J, leaving 9 bases unmatched. The germline CDR1 and CDR2 sequences are ENHRY and SYGVKD. This CDR3 has 14 residues. In DNA form, the CDR3 reads TGTGCCGCAAATCCTAGCGGGAGTCCAGATACGCAGTATTTT. Residues: CAANPSGSPDTQYF.

V gene TRBV3-1 (or the pseudogene TRBV3-2) combines with J gene TRBJ2-3; D uncertain. This CDR3 has 14 residues. Deletions cut 0 bases from V and 2 bases from J, with 6 bases between. Germline loops: CDR1 LGHDT, CDR2 YNNKEL (reference sequence). CDR3 region: CASSQDTVTDTQYF. CDR3 DNA: TGTGCCAGCAGCCAAGATACAGTCACAGATACGCAGTATTTT.

The chain has TRBV7-2 and TRBJ1-1; D perhaps matches TRBD1 (6 bases). Germline V CDR1 and CDR2: SGHTA, FQGNSA. V gave up 4 bases and J gave up 1 base, with 13 bases separating them. The CDR3 is 15 amino acids. The CDR3 is CASSSTGMGNTEAFF. For the CDR3, the DNA is TGTGCCAGCAGCTCAACAGGGATGGGGAACACTGAAGCTTTCTTT.

This clone was seen only once. The rearrangement links TRBV9 to TRBJ2-3, with D maybe TRBD1 (6 bases). V lost 4 bases, J lost 2 bases, and 14 bases lay in between. This CDR3 has 15 amino acids. In germline, CDR1 is SGDLS, CDR2 YYNGEE. Here the CDR3 reads CASSPRQVLTDTQYF. CDR3 DNA sequence: TGTGCCAGCAGCCCCCGACAGGTCCTCACAGATACGCAGTATTTT. Using reference TRBV9 and TRBJ2-3 for the parts outside the CDR3, the full variable domain is DSGVTQTPKHLITATGQRVTLRCSPRSGDLSVYWYQQSLDQGLQFLIQYYNGEERAKGNILERFSAQQFPDLHSELNLSSLELGDSALYFCASSPRQVLTDTQYFGPGTRLTVL.

CDR3 residues: CASSSIRGTVTYEQYF. The CDR3 nucleotides read TGCGCCAGCAGCTCAATCCGCGGGACCGTGACCTACGAGCAGTACTTC. V and J are TRBV5-1 and TRBJ2-7; D may be TRBD2 (6 bases). Germline V gives CDR1 SGHRS, CDR2 YFSETQ. The CDR3 has 16 residues. Trimming cost V 3 bases and J 2 bases, with 18 bases left between them.

This rearrangement joins TRBV12-3 or TRBV12-4 to TRBJ1-1; D remains unclear. Trimming took off 3 bases at V and 7 bases at J, with 9 bases between the two ends. The CDR3 is 12 residues long. CDR3 residues: CASSFRVGEAFF. The DNA for the CDR3 is TGTGCCAGCAGTTTCCGGGTAGGTGAAGCTTTCTTT.

This chain links TRBV10-3 with TRBJ2-3; D possibly corresponds to TRBD1 (6 bases). The CDR3 spans 15 residues. Between the trimmed V and J ends, which lost 0 bases and 0 bases, there was a span of 7 bases. CDR1 is ENHRY, CDR2 SYGVKD, per germline. The CDR3 loop is CAISESQGSTDTQYF. As DNA, the CDR3 is TGTGCCATCAGTGAGTCTCAGGGGAGCACAGATACGCAGTATTTT.

The rearrangement uses TRBV9 and TRBJ1-2; D might be TRBD1 (5 bases). The CDR3 is 14 amino acids. V was clipped by 4 bases and J by 4 bases, with 14 bases between them. The germline CDR1 and CDR2 sequences are SGDLS and YYNGEE. CDR3 coding DNA: TGTGCCAGCAGCTCCCGGGACTCGGGCTATGGCTACACCTTC. This codes for CASSSRDSGYGYTF.

The chain recombines TRBV18 with TRBJ2-7; D not resolved. Germline CDR1 reads KGHSH; CDR2 reads LQKENI. V gave up 6 bases and J gave up 6 bases, with 9 bases separating them. This CDR3 region has 11 residues. The DNA for the CDR3 is TGTGCCAGCTCGTATACGGGCGAGCAGTACTTC. This sequence encodes CASSYTGEQYF. Combining the CDR3 with reference TRBV18 and TRBJ2-7 gives the whole variable domain NAGVMQNPRHLVRRRGQEARLRCSPMKGHSHVYWYRQLPEEGLKFMVYLQKENIIDESGMPKERFSAEFPKEGPSILRIQQVVRGDSAAYFCASSYTGEQYFGPGTRLTVT.